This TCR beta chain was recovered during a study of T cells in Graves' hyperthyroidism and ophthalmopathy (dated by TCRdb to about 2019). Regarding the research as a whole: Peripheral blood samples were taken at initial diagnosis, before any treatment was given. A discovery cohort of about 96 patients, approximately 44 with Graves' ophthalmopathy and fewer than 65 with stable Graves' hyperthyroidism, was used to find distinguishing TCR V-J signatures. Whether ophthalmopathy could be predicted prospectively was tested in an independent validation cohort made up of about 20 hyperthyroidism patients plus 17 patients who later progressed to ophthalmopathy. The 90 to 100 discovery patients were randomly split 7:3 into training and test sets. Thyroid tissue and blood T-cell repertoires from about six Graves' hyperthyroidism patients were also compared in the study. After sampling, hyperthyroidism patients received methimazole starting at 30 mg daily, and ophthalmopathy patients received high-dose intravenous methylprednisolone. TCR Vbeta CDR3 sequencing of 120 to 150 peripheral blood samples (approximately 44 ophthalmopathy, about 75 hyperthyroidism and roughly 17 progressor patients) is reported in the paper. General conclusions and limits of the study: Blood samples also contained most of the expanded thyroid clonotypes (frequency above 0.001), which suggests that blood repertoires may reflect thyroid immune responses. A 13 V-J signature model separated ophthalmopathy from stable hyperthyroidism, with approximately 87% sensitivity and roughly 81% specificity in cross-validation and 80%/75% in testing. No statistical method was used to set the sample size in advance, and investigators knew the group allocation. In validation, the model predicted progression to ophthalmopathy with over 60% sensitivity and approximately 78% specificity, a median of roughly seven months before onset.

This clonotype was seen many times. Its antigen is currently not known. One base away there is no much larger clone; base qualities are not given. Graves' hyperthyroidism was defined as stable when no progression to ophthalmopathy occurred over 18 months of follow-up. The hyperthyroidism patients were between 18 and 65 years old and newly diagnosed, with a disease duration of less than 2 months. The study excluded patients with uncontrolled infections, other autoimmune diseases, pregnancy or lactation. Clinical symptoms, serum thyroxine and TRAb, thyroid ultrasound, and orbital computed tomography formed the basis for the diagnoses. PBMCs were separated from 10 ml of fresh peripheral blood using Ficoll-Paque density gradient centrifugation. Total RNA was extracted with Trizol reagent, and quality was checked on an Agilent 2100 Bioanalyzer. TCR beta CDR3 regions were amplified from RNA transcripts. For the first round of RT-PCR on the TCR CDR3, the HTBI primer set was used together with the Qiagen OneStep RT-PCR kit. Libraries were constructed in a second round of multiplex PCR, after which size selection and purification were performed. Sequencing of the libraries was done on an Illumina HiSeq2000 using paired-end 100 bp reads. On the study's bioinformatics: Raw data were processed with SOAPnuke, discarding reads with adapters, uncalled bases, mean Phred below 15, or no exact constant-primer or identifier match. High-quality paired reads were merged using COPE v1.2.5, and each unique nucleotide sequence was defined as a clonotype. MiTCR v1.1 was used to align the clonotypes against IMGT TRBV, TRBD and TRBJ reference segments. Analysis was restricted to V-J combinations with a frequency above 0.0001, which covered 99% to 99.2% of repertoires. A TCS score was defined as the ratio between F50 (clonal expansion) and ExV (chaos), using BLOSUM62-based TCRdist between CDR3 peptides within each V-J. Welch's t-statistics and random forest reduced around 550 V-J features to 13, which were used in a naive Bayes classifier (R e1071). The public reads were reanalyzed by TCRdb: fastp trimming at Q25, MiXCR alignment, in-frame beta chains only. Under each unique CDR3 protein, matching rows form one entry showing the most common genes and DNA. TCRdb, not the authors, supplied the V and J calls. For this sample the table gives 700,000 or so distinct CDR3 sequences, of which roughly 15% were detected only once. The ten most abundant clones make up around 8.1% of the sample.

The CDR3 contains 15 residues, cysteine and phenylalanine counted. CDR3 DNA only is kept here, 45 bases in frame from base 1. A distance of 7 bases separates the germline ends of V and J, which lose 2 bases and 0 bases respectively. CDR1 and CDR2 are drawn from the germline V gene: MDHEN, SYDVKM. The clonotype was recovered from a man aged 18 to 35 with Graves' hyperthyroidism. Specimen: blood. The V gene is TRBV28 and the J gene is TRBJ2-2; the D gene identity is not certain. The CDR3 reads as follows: CASSLGQANTGELFF. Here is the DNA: TGTGCCAGCAGTTTAGGGCAGGCGAACACCGGGGAGCTGTTTTTT.